This T cell receptor beta chain was found in a study of blood T cell repertoires in COVID-19. CDR1 and CDR2 (germline): SGHRS, YFSETQ. The CDR3 covers 13 residues. Trimming pared 4 bases from V and 10 bases from J, leaving 15 bases between. Method: immunoSEQ multiplex PCR; TCRdb's copy keeps in-frame clones and lacks some. Here the sample spans around 160,000 clones, 75% to 80% being singletons. Sequenced: peripheral blood. This sequence was found in a woman aged 80 or over with acute or convalescent COVID-19. The chain combines TRBV5-1 with TRBJ2-1, with D tentatively TRBD1 (6 bases). The CDR3 bases are TGCGCCAGCAGCAGGGACACCGGCGTCGAGCAGTTCTTC. It translates to CASSRDTGVEQFF.